This T cell receptor (beta chain) appears in the sequencing data of a study of identical twins. Study observations and caveats: Its conclusions, products of cross-sectional statistical analysis, did not come from following the same donors. Researchers reported excess low generation probability among twin-shared out-of-frame alpha sequences.

Per germline, CDR1 DFQATT and CDR2 SNEGSKA (reference sequence). V lost 5 bases and J lost 0, with 10 bases in between. The length of the CDR3 is 13 residues. This clonotype was observed at least ten times. Its antigen is not known. Unique molecular identifiers were present on the cDNA, and a universal primer site came from template switching. MiXCR, applied by TCRdb to the 5' RACE reads, yields one record per CDR3 protein. This sample has about 730,000 distinct CDR3 sequences; 21% occur once, and the top ten carry roughly 4.3%. The sample also formed part of further work on T cells expressing NK-cell markers. That source adds: The share of CD8+ T cells held by dominant NKG2C+ clonotypes was about 1.0-7.5% in roughly 6 donors.

The specimen sequenced was PBMCs. This rearrangement joins TRBV20-1 to TRBJ1-2, with D hard to call. The receptor's source is a woman younger than 35 in good health. CDR3: CSAGRSTNYGYTF. Here the CDR3 DNA reads TGCAGTGCTGGGAGATCGACTAACTATGGCTACACCTTC.